Following are 15 T cell receptor beta chains from one sample sequenced in a study of blood T cell repertoires in COVID-19. Profiling relied on immunoSEQ multiplex PCR, and the TCRdb table lists in-frame clones only, not all of them. The sample gives around 60,000 clones, roughly 79% of which show up once; around 30% is in the top ten. Material: peripheral blood. These receptors were taken from a human donor in a cohort sampled during active COVID-19.

The chain links TRBV5-5 to TRBJ2-1, with D unclear. The CDR3 extends over 13 amino acids. Trimming cost V 2 bases and J 9 bases, with 12 bases left between them. Germline loops: CDR1 SGHKS, CDR2 YYEKEE (reference sequence). The CDR3 loop is CASSFGIRSEQFF. Written as DNA, the CDR3 is TGTGCCAGCAGCTTCGGAATCCGGAGTGAGCAGTTCTTC.

This sequence joins TRBV4-1 and TRBJ2-3, with D unclear. The V end was cut by 2 bases, the J end by 4 bases, with 16 bases between. Germline V lookup: CDR1 MGHRA, CDR2 YSYEKL. The CDR3 loop spans 16 amino acids. CDR3 protein: CASSQLRSPSADTQYF. The DNA of the CDR3 is TGCGCCAGCAGCCAACTCCGGTCACCATCCGCAGATACGCAGTATTTT.

The J gene is TRBJ1-1, the V gene TRBV6-5, with 8 bases fitting TRBD1. V was clipped by 10 bases and J by 4 bases; unmatched bases: 5. Per germline, CDR1 MNHEY and CDR2 SVGAGI. CDR3 size: 12 residues. The CDR3 DNA reads TGTGCCACCAGGGACAGGCTCACTGAAGCTTTCTTT. Protein sequence: CATRDRLTEAFF.

This clone was observed a few times. The genes are TRBV3-1 (or the pseudogene TRBV3-2) and TRBJ1-1; 8 bases match TRBD1. The CDR3 sequence is 13 residues long. V dropped 4 bases and J dropped 10; count of bases not matched to a gene: 8. CDR1 and CDR2 from the germline V gene are LGHDT and YNNKEL (reference sequence). The CDR3 reads CASSRTTGALAFF. The CDR3 nucleotides read TGTGCCAGCAGCCGCACGACAGGGGCGCTAGCTTTCTTT.

In its sample, this clone was seen a few times. The V gene is TRBV28, the J gene TRBJ1-2; maybe TRBD1 (6 bases). V was pared by 4 bases and J by 9 bases, with 9 bases between. Germline loops: CDR1 MDHEN, CDR2 SYDVKM. CDR3 length: 11 amino acids. CDR3 sequence: CASSSTGRYTF. The CDR3 nucleotides read TGTGCCAGCAGTTCGACAGGACGCTACACCTTC.

The gene calls are TRBV10-1 and TRBJ1-1, with 7 bases lining up with TRBD1. The CDR3 consists of 15 residues. V lost 5 bases and J lost 5; bases outside the gene matches: 11. Germline V gene sequence: CDR1 WNHNN, CDR2 SYGVQD (reference sequence). The CDR3 loop reads CASSSNRDRGTEAFF. The CDR3 DNA follows: TGCGCCAGCAGTTCCAACCGGGACAGAGGGACTGAAGCTTTCTTT.

This clone was seen a single time. The chain has TRBV19 and TRBJ1-2, with 8 bases aligning to TRBD1. Trimming removed 2 bases from V and 7 bases from J; junction bases left unmatched: 9. CDR3 length: 15 residues. In germline, CDR1 is LNHDA, CDR2 SQIVND (reference sequence). The CDR3 sequence: CASSINLDRGGGYTF. For the CDR3, the DNA is TGTGCCAGTAGTATAAACCTTGACAGGGGAGGTGGCTACACCTTC.

The rearrangement joins TRBV18 to TRBJ1-5; D is ambiguous. The CDR3 runs 15 residues. Germline CDR1 KGHSH, CDR2 LQKENI. Trimming removed 3 bases from V and 9 bases from J, with 18 bases in between. CDR3 protein: CASSPTMAAVGPQHF. The CDR3 region has the DNA TGTGCCAGCTCACCTACTATGGCCGCGGTAGGGCCCCAGCATTTT.

There are a few counts of this clone. For the CDR3, the DNA is TGTGCCAGCAGTGAGCGCAGGGGGGAAAGTTCACCCCTCCACTTT. Its translation is CASSERRGESSPLHF. The chain links TRBV2 to TRBJ1-6, with 7 bases identical to TRBD1. The length of the CDR3 is 15 residues. In germline, CDR1 is SNHLY, CDR2 FYNNEI. With 3 bases clipped from V and 9 bases from J, the junction kept 8 bases outside the gene matches.

Only a few counts were recorded for this clone. J is TRBJ1-1 and V is TRBV29-1; 9 nucleotides align to TRBD1. The germline gives CDR1 SQVTM, CDR2 ANQGSEA. V lost 6 bases, J lost 6 bases, and 5 bases stayed unmatched. The CDR3 loop spans 12 amino acids. DNA of the CDR3: TGCAGCGTCGGTCGGACAGGGGCTGAAGCTTTCTTT. Its translation: CSVGRTGAEAFF.

This chain joins TRBV18 and TRBJ1-3; no reliable D call. Trimming pared 6 bases from V and 4 bases from J, leaving 4 bases between. Germline V gene lookup returns CDR1 KGHSH and CDR2 LQKENI. The CDR3 is 11 residues long. The CDR3 DNA sequence: TGTGCCAGCTCGAGGGGAAACACCATATATTTT. This encodes CASSRGNTIYF.

In its sample, this clone was seen a few times. V usage is TRBV19 and J usage is TRBJ2-5; maybe TRBD1 (7 bases). CDR3 length equals 12 residues. Germline CDR1 reads LNHDA; CDR2 reads SQIVND (reference sequence). Trimming pared 1 base from V and 11 bases from J, leaving 11 bases between. This chain's CDR3 is CASSIAGGQQYF. The CDR3 DNA sequence: TGTGCCAGTAGTATAGCCGGGGGACAGCAGTACTTC. The variable domain in full, with the rest retrieved from reference TRBV19 and TRBJ2-5, is DGGITQSPKYLFRKEGQNVTLSCEQNLNHDAMYWYRQDPGQGLRLIYYSQIVNDFQKGDIAEGYSVSREKKESFPLTVTSAQKNPTAFYLCASSIAGGQQYFGPGTRLLVL.

The V and J genes are TRBV29-1 and TRBJ2-7; D possibly corresponds to TRBD1 (6 bases). The CDR3 loop spans 12 amino acids. The V gene's germline CDR1 is SQVTM and CDR2 ANQGSEA. Trimming removed 4 bases from V and 2 bases from J, with 9 bases in between. The CDR3 sequence: CSVGTATYEQYF. In DNA, the CDR3 is TGCAGCGTTGGGACAGCTACCTACGAGCAGTACTTC.

The V gene is TRBV28, the J gene TRBJ1-4, with D possibly matching TRBD1 (6 bases). The ends were cut back, 4 bases at V and 7 bases at J, with 13 bases in the middle. Germline V gives CDR1 MDHEN, CDR2 SYDVKM. The CDR3 consists of 14 residues. CDR3 in DNA: TGTGCCAGCAGTTGGGGGGGGACAACTGAAAAACTGTTTTTT. This sequence encodes CASSWGGTTEKLFF.

This chain joins TRBV6-2 or TRBV6-3 and TRBJ2-5; TRBD2 agrees at 7 bases. CDR3 size: 15 residues. With V trimmed by 4 bases and J by 9 bases, 14 bases remained unmatched. Germline V gives CDR1 MNHEY, CDR2 SVGEGT. The CDR3 DNA reads TGTGCCAGCAGTTTTTCGCTCAGCGGGGAGAAGGCCCAGTACTTC. It codes for CASSFSLSGEKAQYF.